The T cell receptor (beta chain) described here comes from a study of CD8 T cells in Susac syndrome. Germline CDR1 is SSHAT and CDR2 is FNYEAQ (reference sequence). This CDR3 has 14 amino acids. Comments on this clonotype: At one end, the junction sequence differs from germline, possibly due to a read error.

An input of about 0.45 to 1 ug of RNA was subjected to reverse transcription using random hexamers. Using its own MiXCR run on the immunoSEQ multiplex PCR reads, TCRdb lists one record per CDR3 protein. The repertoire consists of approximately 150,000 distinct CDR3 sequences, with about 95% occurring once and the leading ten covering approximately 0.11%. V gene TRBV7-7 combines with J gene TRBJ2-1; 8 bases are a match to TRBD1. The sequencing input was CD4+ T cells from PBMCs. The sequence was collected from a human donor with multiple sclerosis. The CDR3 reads CASSQDRADNEQFF. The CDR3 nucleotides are TGTGCTAGCAGCCAGGACAGGGCGGACAATGAGCAGTTCTTC.